A selection of T cell receptor beta chains follows, all from one sample in a study of blood T cell repertoires in COVID-19. Method: immunoSEQ multiplex PCR; TCRdb's copy keeps in-frame clones and lacks some. The sample holds about 350,000 clones, 87% seen once. The material sequenced was peripheral blood. The receptors derive from a woman in her fifties or sixties with COVID-19, enrolled during active disease. The CDR3 runs from the conserved cysteine through the conserved F or W. D genes are given only for firm matches. A row's size may be missing; if present it is once, few, many or a size class.

v_gene	j_gene	d_gene	abundance	CDR3aa	CDR3nt
TRBV7-6	TRBJ2-2	-	-	CASSRFMATPNTGELFF	TGTGCCAGCAGTCGTTTTATGGCCACCCCGAACACCGGGGAGCTGTTTTTT
TRBV6-5	TRBJ1-5	-	-	CASGDGTGQPQHF	TGTGCCAGCGGAGACGGTACCGGTCAGCCCCAGCATTTT
TRBV5-6	TRBJ2-1	-	-	CASRWSYNEQFF	TGTGCCAGCAGGTGGAGTTACAATGAGCAGTTCTTC
TRBV3-1/TRBV3-2	TRBJ1-6	-	-	CASSQAPRSSPLHF	TGTGCCAGCAGCCAAGCCCCCAGATCCAGTCCCCTCCACTTT
TRBV7-2	TRBJ1-5	TRBD1	once	CASSRGDRAQPQHF	TGTGCCAGCAGCCGGGGGGACAGGGCTCAGCCCCAGCATTTT
TRBV30	TRBJ2-7	-	-	CAWSGDWGEQYF	TGTGCCTGGAGCGGGGACTGGGGAGAGCAGTACTTC
TRBV7-9	TRBJ1-1	-	-	CASSLSTGEAFF	TGTGCCAGCAGCTTATCGACCGGGGAAGCTTTCTTT
TRBV4-2	TRBJ2-1	TRBD1	-	CASSLDRGSYNEQFF	TGTGCCAGCAGCTTAGACAGGGGGTCCTACAATGAGCAGTTCTTC
TRBV19	TRBJ2-7	-	-	CASSIQRSSNEQYF	TGTGCCAGTAGTATCCAACGGTCATCCAACGAGCAGTACTTC
TRBV30	TRBJ2-7	-	-	CAWKLGVYEQYF	TGTGCCTGGAAATTGGGAGTCTACGAGCAGTACTTC
TRBV5-4	TRBJ2-2	TRBD2	-	CASSLSSGRLTGELFF	TGTGCCAGCAGCTTGTCCAGCGGGAGATTAACCGGGGAGCTGTTTTTT
TRBV2	TRBJ1-2	-	few	CASSEIELGTASGGYTF	TGTGCCAGCAGTGAAATCGAGTTGGGGACTGCCTCGGGAGGCTACACCTTC
TRBV7-8	TRBJ1-2	-	-	CASSLDSNYGYTF	TGTGCCAGCAGCTTAGACAGTAACTATGGCTACACCTTC
TRBV2	TRBJ1-3	TRBD1	-	CASRRDRTDTIYF	TGTGCCAGCAGACGGGACAGGACGGACACCATATATTTT